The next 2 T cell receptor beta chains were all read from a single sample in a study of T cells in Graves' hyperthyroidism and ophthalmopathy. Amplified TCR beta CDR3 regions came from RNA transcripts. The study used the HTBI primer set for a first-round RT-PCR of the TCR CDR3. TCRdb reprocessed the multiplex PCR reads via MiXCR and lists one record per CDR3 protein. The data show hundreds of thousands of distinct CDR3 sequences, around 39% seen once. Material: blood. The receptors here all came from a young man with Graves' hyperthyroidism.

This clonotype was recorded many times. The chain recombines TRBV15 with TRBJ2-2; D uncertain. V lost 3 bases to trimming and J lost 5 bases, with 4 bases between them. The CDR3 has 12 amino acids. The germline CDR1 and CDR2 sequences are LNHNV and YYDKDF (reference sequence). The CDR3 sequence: CATSRKTGELFF. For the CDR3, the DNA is TGTGCCACCAGCAGGAAGACCGGGGAGCTGTTTTTT.

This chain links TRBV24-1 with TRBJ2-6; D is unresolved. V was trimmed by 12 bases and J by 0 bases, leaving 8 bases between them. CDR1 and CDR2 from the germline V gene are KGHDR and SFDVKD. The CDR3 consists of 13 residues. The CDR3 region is CAWKSSGANVLTF. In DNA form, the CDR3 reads TGTGCCTGGAAGAGCTCTGGGGCCAACGTCCTGACTTTC.